The present entry profiles one TCR beta chain with its context. These data originate in a study of blood T cells in healthy people across ages. A sample-barcoded 5' primer and a J-beta primer mix were used in a second PCR of roughly 6 to 11 cycles. MiXCR, run by TCRdb on the 5' RACE reads, gives a single entry per CDR3 protein. Of 550,000 to 650,000 distinct CDR3 sequences in the sample, over 25% were seen once. The J segment lost 10 bases and the V segment lost 8 bases, leaving 23 bases of the junction unmatched. Per the germline V gene, CDR1 is SEHNR and CDR2 is FQNEAQ (reference sequence). This CDR3 is built from 18 residues. This sample was also put to use in a study of T cells of mothers and their children.

J is TRBJ2-1 and V is TRBV7-9; TRBD2 aligns across 10 bases. The receptor comes from a boy aged 2 to 10 in good health. The sample consisted of blood. Here the CDR3 reads CASVLLAGWSTGETEQFF. CDR3 DNA sequence: TGTGCCAGCGTGTTACTAGCGGGATGGTCTACGGGGGAGACCGAGCAGTTCTTC.